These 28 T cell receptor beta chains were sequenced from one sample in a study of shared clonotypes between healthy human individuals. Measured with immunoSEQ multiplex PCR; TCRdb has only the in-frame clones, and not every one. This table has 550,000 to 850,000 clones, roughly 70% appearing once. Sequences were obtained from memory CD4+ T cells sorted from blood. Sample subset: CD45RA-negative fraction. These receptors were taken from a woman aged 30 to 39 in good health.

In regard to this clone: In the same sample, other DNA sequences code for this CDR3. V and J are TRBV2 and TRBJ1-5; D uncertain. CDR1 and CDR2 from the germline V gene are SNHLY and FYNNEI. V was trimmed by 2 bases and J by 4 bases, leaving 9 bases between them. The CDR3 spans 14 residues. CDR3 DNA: TGTGCCAGCAGTGAAAGGGTAGGGAATCAGCCCCAGCATTTT. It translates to CASSERVGNQPQHF. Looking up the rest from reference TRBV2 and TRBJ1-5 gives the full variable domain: EPEVTQTPSHQVTQMGQEVILRCVPISNHLYFYWYRQILGQKVEFLVSFYNNEISEKSEIFDDQFSVERPDGSNFTLKIRSTKLEDSAMYFCASSERVGNQPQHFGDGTRLSIL.

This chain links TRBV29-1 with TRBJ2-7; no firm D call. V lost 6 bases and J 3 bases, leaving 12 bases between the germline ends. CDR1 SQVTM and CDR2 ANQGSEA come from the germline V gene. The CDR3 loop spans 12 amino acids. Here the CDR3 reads CSVTRSGYEQYF. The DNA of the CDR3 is TGCAGCGTGACCCGGTCAGGCTACGAGCAGTACTTC.

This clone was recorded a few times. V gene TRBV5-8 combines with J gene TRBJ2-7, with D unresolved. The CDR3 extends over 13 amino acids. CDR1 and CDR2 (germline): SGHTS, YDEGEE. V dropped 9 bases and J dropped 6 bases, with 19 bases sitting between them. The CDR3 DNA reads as TGTGCCACCAAGGTCCACCGCCTGCGCGAGCAGTACTTC. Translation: CATKVHRLREQYF.

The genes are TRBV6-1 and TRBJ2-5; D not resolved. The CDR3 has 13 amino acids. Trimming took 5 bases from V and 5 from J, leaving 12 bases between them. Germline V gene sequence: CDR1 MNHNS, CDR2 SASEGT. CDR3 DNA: TGTGCCAGCAGTCATGGAGCCGGGGAGACCCAGTACTTC. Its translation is CASSHGAGETQYF.

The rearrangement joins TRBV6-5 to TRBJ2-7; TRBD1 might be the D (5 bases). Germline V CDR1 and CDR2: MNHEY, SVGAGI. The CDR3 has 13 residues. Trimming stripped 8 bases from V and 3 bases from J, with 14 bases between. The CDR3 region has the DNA TGTGCCAGCGCGAGACAGACAAACTACGAGCAGTACTTC. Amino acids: CASARQTNYEQYF.

In nucleotides, the CDR3 is TGTGCCAGCTCACCAGGCCTAGAGGGGACCCAGTACTTC. It yields the protein CASSPGLEGTQYF. The chain carries TRBV18 and TRBJ2-5; D is perhaps TRBD2 (5 bases). The CDR3 is 13 amino acids. CDR1 is KGHSH, CDR2 LQKENI, per germline. V gave up 2 bases and J gave up 7 bases, with 11 bases separating them.

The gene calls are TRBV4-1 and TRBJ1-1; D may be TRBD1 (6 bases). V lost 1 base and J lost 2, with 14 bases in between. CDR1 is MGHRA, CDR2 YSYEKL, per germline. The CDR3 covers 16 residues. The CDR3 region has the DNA TGCGCCAGCAGCCAAGGAAAGGACAGCTATAACACTGAAGCTTTCTTT. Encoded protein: CASSQGKDSYNTEAFF.

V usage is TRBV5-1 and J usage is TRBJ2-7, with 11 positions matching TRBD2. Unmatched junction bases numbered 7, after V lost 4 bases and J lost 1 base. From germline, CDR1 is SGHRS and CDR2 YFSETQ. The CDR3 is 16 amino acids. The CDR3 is CASSPAGTSGSYEQYF. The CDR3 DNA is TGCGCCAGCAGCCCAGCCGGGACTAGCGGTTCCTACGAGCAGTACTTC.

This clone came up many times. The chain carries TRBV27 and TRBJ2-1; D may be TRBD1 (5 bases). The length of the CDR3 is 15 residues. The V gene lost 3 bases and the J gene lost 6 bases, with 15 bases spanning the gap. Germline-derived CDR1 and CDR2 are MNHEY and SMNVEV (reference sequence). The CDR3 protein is CASSLRLGEFNEQFF. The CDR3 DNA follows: TGTGCCAGCAGTTTGCGGCTAGGGGAATTCAATGAGCAGTTCTTC.

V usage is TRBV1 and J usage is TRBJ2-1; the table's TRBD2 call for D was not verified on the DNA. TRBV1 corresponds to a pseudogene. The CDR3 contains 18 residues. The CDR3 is CTSSQLGLAGGRENEQFF. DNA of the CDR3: TGCACCAGCAGCCAACTGGGACTAGCGGGAGGGCGGGAGAATGAGCAGTTCTTC.

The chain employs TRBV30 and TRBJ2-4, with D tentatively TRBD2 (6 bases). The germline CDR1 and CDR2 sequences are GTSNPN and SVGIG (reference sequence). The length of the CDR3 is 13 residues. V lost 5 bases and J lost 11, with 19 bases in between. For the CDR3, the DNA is TGTGCCTGGGGAATAGCAGGGACTTACGTTCAGTACTTC. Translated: CAWGIAGTYVQYF.

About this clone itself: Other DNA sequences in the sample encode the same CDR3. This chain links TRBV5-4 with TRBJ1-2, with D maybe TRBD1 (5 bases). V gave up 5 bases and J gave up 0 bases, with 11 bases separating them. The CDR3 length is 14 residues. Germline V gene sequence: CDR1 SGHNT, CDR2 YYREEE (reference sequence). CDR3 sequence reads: CASSPGGANYGYTF. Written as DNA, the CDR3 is TGTGCCAGCAGTCCCGGGGGGGCTAACTATGGCTACACCTTC.

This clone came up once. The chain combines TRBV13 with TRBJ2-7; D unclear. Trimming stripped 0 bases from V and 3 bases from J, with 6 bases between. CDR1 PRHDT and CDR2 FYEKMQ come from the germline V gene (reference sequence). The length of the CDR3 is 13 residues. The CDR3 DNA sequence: TGTGCCAGCAGCTTAGGAACATACTACGAGCAGTACTTC. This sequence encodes CASSLGTYYEQYF.

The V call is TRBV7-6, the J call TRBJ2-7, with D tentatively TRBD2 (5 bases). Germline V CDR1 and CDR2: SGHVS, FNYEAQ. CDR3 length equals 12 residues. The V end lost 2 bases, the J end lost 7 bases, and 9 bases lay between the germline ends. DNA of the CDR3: TGTGCCAGCAGCTTATTAGGGAGTGAGCAGTACTTC. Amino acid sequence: CASSLLGSEQYF.

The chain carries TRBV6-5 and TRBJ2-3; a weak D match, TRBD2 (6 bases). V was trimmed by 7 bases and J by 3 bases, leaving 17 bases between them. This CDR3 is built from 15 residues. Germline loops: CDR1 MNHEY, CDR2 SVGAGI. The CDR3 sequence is CASTTRSGPTDTQYF. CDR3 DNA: TGTGCCAGCACCACCCGTAGCGGACCGACAGATACGCAGTATTTT.

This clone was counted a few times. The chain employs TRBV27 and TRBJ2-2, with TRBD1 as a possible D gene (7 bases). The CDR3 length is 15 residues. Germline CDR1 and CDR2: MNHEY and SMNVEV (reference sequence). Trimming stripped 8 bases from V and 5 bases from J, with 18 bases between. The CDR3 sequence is CASLKSTGRTGELFF. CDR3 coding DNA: TGTGCCAGCCTTAAGTCGACAGGGAGGACCGGGGAGCTGTTTTTT.

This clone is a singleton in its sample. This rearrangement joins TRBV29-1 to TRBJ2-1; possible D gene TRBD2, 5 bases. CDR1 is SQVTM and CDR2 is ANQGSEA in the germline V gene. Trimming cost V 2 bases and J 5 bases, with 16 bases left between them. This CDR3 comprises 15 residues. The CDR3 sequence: CSVEFWSGDHNEQFF. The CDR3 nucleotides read TGCAGCGTTGAATTCTGGAGCGGAGATCACAATGAGCAGTTCTTC.

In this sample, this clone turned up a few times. The CDR3 is CASSVVPGTTQETQYF. The CDR3 DNA is TGTGCCAGCAGCGTAGTTCCGGGGACAACACAAGAGACCCAGTACTTC. This chain links TRBV9 with TRBJ2-5; D possibly corresponds to TRBD1 (6 bases). The CDR3 spans 16 residues. V dropped 0 bases and J dropped 2 bases, with 14 bases sitting between them. The germline V gene has CDR1 SGDLS and CDR2 YYNGEE.

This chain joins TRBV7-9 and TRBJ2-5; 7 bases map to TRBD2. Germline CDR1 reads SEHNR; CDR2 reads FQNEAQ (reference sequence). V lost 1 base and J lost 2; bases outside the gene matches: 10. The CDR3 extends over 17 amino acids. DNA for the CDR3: TGTGCCAGCAGCTTAGGAGACACAGCGGGGCCTCAAGAGACCCAGTACTTC. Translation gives CASSLGDTAGPQETQYF.

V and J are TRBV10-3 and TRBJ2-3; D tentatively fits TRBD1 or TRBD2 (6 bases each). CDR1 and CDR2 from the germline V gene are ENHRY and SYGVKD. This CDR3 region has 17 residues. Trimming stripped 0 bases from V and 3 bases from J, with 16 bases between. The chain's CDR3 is CAISESGPGAKTDTQYF. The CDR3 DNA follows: TGTGCCATCAGTGAGTCGGGGCCGGGGGCGAAGACAGATACGCAGTATTTT.

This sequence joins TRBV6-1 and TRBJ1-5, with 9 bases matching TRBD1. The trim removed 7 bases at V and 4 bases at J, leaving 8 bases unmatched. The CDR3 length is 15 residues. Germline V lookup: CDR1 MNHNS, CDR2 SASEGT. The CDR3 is CASNPDRGLNQPQHF. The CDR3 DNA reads TGTGCCAGCAATCCGGACAGGGGCCTGAATCAGCCCCAGCATTTT.

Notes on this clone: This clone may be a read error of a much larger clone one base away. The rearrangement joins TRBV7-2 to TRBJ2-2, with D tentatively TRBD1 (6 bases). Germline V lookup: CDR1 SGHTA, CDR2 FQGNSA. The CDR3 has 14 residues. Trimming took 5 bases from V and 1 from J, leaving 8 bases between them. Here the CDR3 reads CASSIQGNTGELFF. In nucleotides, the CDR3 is TGTGCCAGCAGCATACAGGGGAACACCGGGGAGCTGTTTTTT.

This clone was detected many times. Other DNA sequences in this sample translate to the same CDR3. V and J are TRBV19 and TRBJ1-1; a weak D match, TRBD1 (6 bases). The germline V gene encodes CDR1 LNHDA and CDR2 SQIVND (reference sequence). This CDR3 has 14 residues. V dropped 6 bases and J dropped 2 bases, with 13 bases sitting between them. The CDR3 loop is CASREHRVNTEAFF. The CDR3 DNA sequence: TGTGCCAGTAGGGAACACAGGGTCAACACTGAAGCTTTCTTT.

DNA for the CDR3: TGTGCCAGCAGCTGGGGGCAGCACACCGGGGAGCTGTTTTTT. Translated: CASSWGQHTGELFF. The chain recombines TRBV7-3 with TRBJ2-2; perhaps TRBD1 as D (6 bases). Trimming stripped 4 bases from V and 3 bases from J, with 9 bases between. The CDR3 extends over 14 amino acids. Germline V gives CDR1 SGHTA, CDR2 FQGTGA.

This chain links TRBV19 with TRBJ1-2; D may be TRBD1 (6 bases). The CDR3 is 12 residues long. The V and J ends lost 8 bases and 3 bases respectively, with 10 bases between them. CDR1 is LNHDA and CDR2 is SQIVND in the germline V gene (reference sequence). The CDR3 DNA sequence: TGTGCCAGTTCCCCAGGGGACTATGGCTACACCTTC. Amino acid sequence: CASSPGDYGYTF.

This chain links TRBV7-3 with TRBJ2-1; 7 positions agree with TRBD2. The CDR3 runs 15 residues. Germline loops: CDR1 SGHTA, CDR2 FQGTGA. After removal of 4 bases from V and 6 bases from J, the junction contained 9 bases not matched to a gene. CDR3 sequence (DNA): TGTGCCAGCAGCTCCCAACGCGGGGGTAGCAATGAGCAGTTCTTC. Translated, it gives CASSSQRGGSNEQFF.

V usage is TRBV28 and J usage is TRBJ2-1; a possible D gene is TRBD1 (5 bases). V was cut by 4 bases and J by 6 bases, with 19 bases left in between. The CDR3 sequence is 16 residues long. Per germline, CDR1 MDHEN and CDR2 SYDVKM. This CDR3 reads CASSSQVPPSFNEQFF. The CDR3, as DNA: TGTGCCAGCAGTTCACAGGTCCCACCCTCTTTCAATGAGCAGTTCTTC.

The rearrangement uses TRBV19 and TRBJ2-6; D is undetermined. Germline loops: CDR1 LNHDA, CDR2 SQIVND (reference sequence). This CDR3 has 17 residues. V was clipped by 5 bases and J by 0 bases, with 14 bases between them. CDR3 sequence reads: CASSPSFGSSGANVLTF. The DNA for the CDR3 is TGTGCCAGTAGTCCCAGTTTTGGTAGCTCTGGGGCCAACGTCCTGACTTTC. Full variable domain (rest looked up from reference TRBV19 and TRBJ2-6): DGGITQSPKYLFRKEGQNVTLSCEQNLNHDAMYWYRQDPGQGLRLIYYSQIVNDFQKGDIAEGYSVSREKKESFPLTVTSAQKNPTAFYLCASSPSFGSSGANVLTFGAGSRLTVL.